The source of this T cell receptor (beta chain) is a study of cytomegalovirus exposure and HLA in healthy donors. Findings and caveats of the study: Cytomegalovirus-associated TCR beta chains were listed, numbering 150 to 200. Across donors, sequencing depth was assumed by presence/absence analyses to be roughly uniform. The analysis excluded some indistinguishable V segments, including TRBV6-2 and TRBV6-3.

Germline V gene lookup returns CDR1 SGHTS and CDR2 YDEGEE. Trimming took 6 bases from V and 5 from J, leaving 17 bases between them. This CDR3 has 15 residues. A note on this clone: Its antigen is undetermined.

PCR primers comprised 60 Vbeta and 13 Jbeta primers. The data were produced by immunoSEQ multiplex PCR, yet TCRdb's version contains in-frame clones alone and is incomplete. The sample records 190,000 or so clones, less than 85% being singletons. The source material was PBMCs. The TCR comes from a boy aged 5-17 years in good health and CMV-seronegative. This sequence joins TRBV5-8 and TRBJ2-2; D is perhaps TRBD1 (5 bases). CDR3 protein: CASIHRSVRTGELFF. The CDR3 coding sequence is TGTGCCAGCATCCACAGGTCGGTTAGGACCGGGGAGCTGTTTTTT.